This T cell receptor beta chain was documented in a study of T cell clonotyping in hematopoietic cell transplantation. Overall study findings and caveats: Recipient TCR diversity dropped after transplant; expanded clonotypes rose from day 30 to 180. Higher Inverse Simpson Index values in graft donor and pretransplant recipient predicted broader posttransplant TCR diversity. Few recipient clonotypes overlapped donors; over 95% were de novo at given depth. CD4 and CD8 repertoire contributions could not be separated without sorting.

The V gene's germline CDR1 is MNHEY and CDR2 SVGAGI. This CDR3 spans 14 amino acids. Trimming shortened V by 7 bases and J by 0 bases, and 9 bases separated the two germline ends. Some clones are missing from TCRdb's copy, which holds only in-frame ones; the method was immunoSEQ multiplex PCR. The sample carries 7,000 to 8,500 clones, roughly 88% recorded once. Of note for this clone: The antigen is unknown.

The specimen was PBMCs, collected 100 days after allogeneic stem cell transplant. The V gene is TRBV6-5, the J gene TRBJ1-4, with D possibly TRBD1 on 5 matching bases. This receptor was obtained from a young adult male patient who had an allogeneic stem cell transplant from a related donor, so the T cells may come from the graft donor. Some clones in this sample may be carry-over from other donors' samples. The CDR3 nucleotides read TGTGCCAGCACGGGGGGTGCAACTAATGAAAAACTGTTTTTT. This codes for CASTGGATNEKLFF.